The sequence of this TCR beta chain was determined in a study of shared clonotypes between healthy human individuals. Study-wide results and limits: Clonotype sharing levels among donors were expected to vary with sequencing depth.

Of note for this clone: Its cognate antigen is unknown.

It was CD45RO-negative cells, positively selected for CCR7, that made up naive CD8 cells, with terminally differentiated effector memory CD45RA+ cells excluded. The CDR3 sequence is 15 residues long. V gave up 0 bases and J gave up 4 bases, with 11 bases separating them. CDR1 is LGHNA, CDR2 YNFKEQ, per germline. Methods used by the authors: ImmunoSEQ junction-only sequences lacked quality scores, so their filtering differed. The repertoire was sequenced with immunoSEQ multiplex PCR; TCRdb's copy has only in-frame clones and lacks some. That table is the source of V, J and clone size, and D and trimming were worked out from the DNA. The repertoire holds hundreds of thousands of clones, with about 98% as singletons.

V is TRBV4-2 and J is TRBJ2-3, with D perhaps assigned TRBD1 or TRBD2 (5 bases each). This TCR was recovered from a man aged 25 to 40 in good health. Specimen: naive CD8+ T cells sorted from blood. The CDR3 sequence is CASSQDRVGADTQYF. CDR3 coding DNA: TGTGCCAGCAGCCAAGATCGTGTGGGGGCAGATACGCAGTATTTT.